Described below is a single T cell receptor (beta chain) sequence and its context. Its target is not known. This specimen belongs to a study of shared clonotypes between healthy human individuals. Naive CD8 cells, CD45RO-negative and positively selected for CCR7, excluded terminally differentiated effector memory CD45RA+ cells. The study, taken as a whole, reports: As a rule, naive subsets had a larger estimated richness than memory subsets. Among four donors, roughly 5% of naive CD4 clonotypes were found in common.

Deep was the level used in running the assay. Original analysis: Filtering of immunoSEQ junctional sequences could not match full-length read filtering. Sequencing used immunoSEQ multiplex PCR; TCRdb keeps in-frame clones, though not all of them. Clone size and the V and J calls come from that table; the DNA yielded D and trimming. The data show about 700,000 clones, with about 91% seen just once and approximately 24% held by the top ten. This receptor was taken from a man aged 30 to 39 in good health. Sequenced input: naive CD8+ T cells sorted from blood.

This CDR3 reads CASSFAGSWYEQYF. In DNA form, the CDR3 reads TGTGCCAGCAGTTTTGCCGGGAGCTGGTACGAGCAGTACTTC. This chain connects TRBV28 to TRBJ2-7; possible D gene TRBD2, 6 bases. Germline CDR1 MDHEN, CDR2 SYDVKM. This CDR3 has 14 residues. Trimming took 3 bases from V and 4 from J, leaving 13 bases between them.